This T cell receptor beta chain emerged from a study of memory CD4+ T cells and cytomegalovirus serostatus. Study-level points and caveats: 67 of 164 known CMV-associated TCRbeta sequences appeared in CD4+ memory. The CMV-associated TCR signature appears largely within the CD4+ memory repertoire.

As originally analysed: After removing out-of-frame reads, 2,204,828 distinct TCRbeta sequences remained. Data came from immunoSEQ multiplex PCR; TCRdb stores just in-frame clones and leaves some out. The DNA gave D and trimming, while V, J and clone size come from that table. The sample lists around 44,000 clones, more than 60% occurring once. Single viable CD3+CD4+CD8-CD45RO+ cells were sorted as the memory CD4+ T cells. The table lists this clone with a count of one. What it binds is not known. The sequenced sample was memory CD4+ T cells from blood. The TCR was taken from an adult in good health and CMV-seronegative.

The CDR3 is CASSIRQGAFSNQPQHF. The DNA for the CDR3 is TGTGCCAGTAGTATACGGCAGGGGGCTTTTAGCAATCAGCCCCAGCATTTT. J is TRBJ1-5 and V is TRBV19; TRBD1 matches at 8 bases. Looked up from germline, CDR1 is LNHDA and CDR2 is SQIVND (reference sequence). The V gene end was trimmed by 2 bases and the J gene end by 0 bases; junction bases not matched to a gene: 6. The CDR3 runs 17 residues. Variable domain in full (rest from reference TRBV19 and TRBJ1-5): DGGITQSPKYLFRKEGQNVTLSCEQNLNHDAMYWYRQDPGQGLRLIYYSQIVNDFQKGDIAEGYSVSREKKESFPLTVTSAQKNPTAFYLCASSIRQGAFSNQPQHFGDGTRLSIL.